The 25 T cell receptor beta chains below come from one sample, sequenced in a study of T cell repertoires in cytomegalovirus infection (dated by TCRdb to the late 2010s). The sample was run on an Illumina HiSeq 1500. TCRdb itself trimmed the public reads at Q25 with fastp, ran MiXCR and retained productive beta chains. All rows with the same CDR3 protein become a single entry with the most common DNA and genes. Here the sample has 400,000 to 550,000 distinct CDR3 sequences; about 11% occur a single time. The ten largest clones capture 10% of the sample. Sequencing was carried out using PBMCs. The receptors were sampled from a human donor in good health (CMV status not recorded). Some clones in this sample may be carry-over from other donors' samples.

This clonotype was recorded many times. J is TRBJ2-1 and V is TRBV9; D call uncertain. Per germline, CDR1 SGDLS and CDR2 YYNGEE. V was clipped by 0 bases and J by 6 bases, with 7 bases between them. CDR3 length equals 13 residues. CDR3 amino acids: CASSVGSSNEQFF. The CDR3 DNA reads as TGTGCCAGCAGCGTAGGGAGTAGCAATGAGCAGTTCTTC.

This clonotype was counted a few times. V and J are TRBV15 and TRBJ2-1; weak D call: TRBD2 (7 bases). CDR1 is LNHNV, CDR2 YYDKDF, per germline (reference sequence). Trimming shortened V by 0 bases and J by 4 bases, and 19 bases separated the two germline ends. This CDR3 region has 18 residues. Here the CDR3 reads CATSRDVGPGRGYNEQFF. CDR3 DNA: TGTGCCACCAGCAGAGATGTCGGGCCGGGGAGGGGGTACAATGAGCAGTTCTTC. The variable domain in full, with the rest retrieved from reference TRBV15 and TRBJ2-1, is DAMVIQNPRYQVTQFGKPVTLSCSQTLNHNVMYWYQQKSSQAPKLLFHYYDKDFNNEADTPDNFQSRRPNTSFCFLDIRSPGLGDTAMYLCATSRDVGPGRGYNEQFFGPGTRLTVL.

Ten or more counts support this clonotype. The chain has TRBV7-8 and TRBJ1-2; 8 bases match TRBD1. Germline CDR1 is SGHVS and CDR2 is FQNEAQ. Trimming removed 5 bases from V and 0 bases from J; junction bases left unmatched: 5. The CDR3 extends over 15 amino acids. CDR3 in DNA: TGTGCCAGCAGCGATTGGACAGGGTCTAACTATGGCTACACCTTC. This sequence encodes CASSDWTGSNYGYTF.

In its sample, this clonotype was seen many times. The genes are TRBV5-6 and TRBJ2-2; 9 bases agree with TRBD1. The length of the CDR3 is 16 residues. CDR1 SGHDT and CDR2 YYEEEE come from the germline V gene. Trimming took 5 bases from V and 0 from J; bases not matched to a gene: 5. In DNA form, the CDR3 reads TGTGCCAGCAGTCTGGGACAGGGCGCGAACACCGGGGAGCTGTTTTTT. It translates to CASSLGQGANTGELFF.

This clonotype was found many times. V is TRBV7-9 and J is TRBJ2-1; TRBD2 matches 11 bases. With V trimmed by 6 bases and J by 9 bases, 13 bases remained unmatched. The CDR3 runs to 16 residues. From germline, CDR1 is SEHNR and CDR2 FQNEAQ (reference sequence). CDR3 bases: TGTGCCAGCAGATCAAAACTAGCGGGGGAGTTTGGTGAGCAGTTCTTC. It is translated as CASRSKLAGEFGEQFF.

This clonotype appeared a single time. This may be a read error: a much more frequent sequence differs by one nucleotide. The chain couples TRBV6-4 to TRBJ2-1, with 7 bases aligning to TRBD2. V shed 0 bases and J 11 bases; nucleotides not matched to a gene: 10. CDR1 is MRHNA and CDR2 is SNTAGT in the germline V gene. The CDR3 runs 15 residues. The CDR3: CASSDSGGRGAQQFF. CDR3 in DNA: TGTGCCAGCAGTGACTCAGGCGGGAGAGGCGCTCAGCAGTTCTTC.

In this sample, this clonotype turned up many times. The chain recombines TRBV10-3 with TRBJ1-5, with 8 bases that match TRBD1. V shed 8 bases and J 2 bases; nucleotides not matched to a gene: 5. Germline V lookup: CDR1 ENHRY, CDR2 SYGVKD. This CDR3 is built from 14 residues. The CDR3 sequence: CAIATGAGNQPQHF. The DNA of the CDR3 is TGTGCCATCGCGACAGGGGCGGGCAATCAGCCCCAGCATTTT.

There are many counts of this clonotype. The chain combines TRBV11-1 with TRBJ2-1; TRBD1 or TRBD2 may be the D gene (5 bases each). V shed 5 bases and J shed 3 bases, with 14 bases lying between them. Germline-derived CDR1 and CDR2 are SGHAT and FQDESV (reference sequence). The CDR3 length is 15 residues. The CDR3 sequence: CASSPREGIYNEQFF. Here the CDR3 DNA reads TGTGCCAGCAGCCCGCGTGAGGGGATCTACAATGAGCAGTTCTTC.

This clonotype was seen many times. V gene TRBV2 combines with J gene TRBJ2-5; D is undetermined. The CDR3 spans 14 residues. Germline CDR1 SNHLY, CDR2 FYNNEI. The V gene lost 8 bases and the J gene lost 1 base, with 14 bases spanning the gap. The DNA for the CDR3 is TGTGCCAGCGGCGACGGATACGTCCAAGAGACCCAGTACTTC. Translated, it gives CASGDGYVQETQYF.

This clonotype was observed at least ten times. V usage is TRBV5-1 and J usage is TRBJ2-7; D uncertain. Trimming removed 1 base at V and 5 bases at J, with 13 bases between. There are 14 residues in the CDR3. In germline, CDR1 is SGHRS, CDR2 YFSETQ. The CDR3 is CASSLRPSGDEQYF. For the CDR3, the DNA is TGCGCCAGCAGCTTGAGGCCGTCCGGAGACGAGCAGTACTTC.

V is TRBV6-2 or TRBV6-3 and J is TRBJ1-1; D remains unclear. V was pared by 7 bases and J by 1 base, with 10 bases between. CDR1 and CDR2 from the germline V gene are MNHEY and SVGEGT. The CDR3 spans 13 residues. In DNA form, the CDR3 reads TGTGCCAGCACCCACACTGGGAACACTGAAGCTTTCTTT. Translation: CASTHTGNTEAFF.

The rearrangement joins TRBV14 to TRBJ2-2, with D possibly TRBD1 on 5 matching bases. The CDR3 spans 17 residues. Trimming removed 0 bases at V and 1 base at J, with 12 bases between. Per the germline V gene, CDR1 is SGHDN and CDR2 is FVKESK. The CDR3 here is CASSQERGNQNTGELFF. CDR3 DNA sequence: TGTGCCAGCAGCCAAGAAAGGGGAAACCAGAACACCGGGGAGCTGTTTTTT.

This clonotype was recorded many times. CDR3: CASSLGLSDTDTQYF. As DNA, the CDR3 is TGTGCCAGCAGCCTAGGACTATCCGACACAGATACGCAGTATTTT. The chain couples TRBV7-9 to TRBJ2-3; D might be TRBD2 (6 bases). The V gene's germline CDR1 is SEHNR and CDR2 FQNEAQ (reference sequence). CDR3 length: 15 residues. The ends were cut back, 5 bases at V and 2 bases at J, with 14 bases in the middle.

V is TRBV20-1 and J is TRBJ2-7; 14 bases are shared with TRBD2. V dropped 6 bases and J dropped 6; count of bases not matched to a gene: 13. The CDR3 has 16 residues. Germline V gene sequence: CDR1 DFQATT, CDR2 SNEGSKA (reference sequence). The CDR3 DNA follows: TGCAGTGCCCAAAAGGGACTAGCGGGAGAACAAGGCGAGCAGTACTTC. This sequence encodes CSAQKGLAGEQGEQYF.

This clonotype was detected ten times or more. This chain links TRBV5-1 with TRBJ1-1, with a tentative D call TRBD1 (6 bases). Germline CDR1 is SGHRS and CDR2 is YFSETQ. V was trimmed by 4 bases and J by 0 bases, leaving 16 bases between them. There are 16 residues in the CDR3. The DNA for the CDR3 is TGCGCCAGCAGCCGCGGAGGGGCAGGGGTGAACACTGAAGCTTTCTTT. Translation: CASSRGGAGVNTEAFF.

With regard to this clonotype: A much larger clone lies a single base off, so this may be a read error. The V and J genes are TRBV7-9 and TRBJ2-7; no firm D call. Germline V gene lookup returns CDR1 SEHNR and CDR2 FQNEAQ (reference sequence). This CDR3 comprises 13 residues. Here the CDR3 reads CASSRALTYVQYF. CDR3 DNA sequence: TGTGCCAGCAGCAGGGCCCTAACCTACGTGCAGTACTTC.

This clonotype was recorded many times. The chain combines TRBV27 with TRBJ1-2, with a tentative D call TRBD1 (6 bases). Trimming took off 6 bases at V and 4 bases at J, with 18 bases between the two ends. CDR3 length equals 15 residues. Per germline, CDR1 MNHEY and CDR2 SMNVEV (reference sequence). As DNA, the CDR3 is TGTGCCAGCAGAAGAGATTACAGGGTGTCCTATGGCTACACCTTC. Amino acid sequence: CASRRDYRVSYGYTF.

This clonotype has ten or more counts. This chain joins TRBV11-2 and TRBJ2-3; perhaps TRBD2 as D (6 bases). Germline CDR1 reads SGHAT; CDR2 reads FQNNGV. The CDR3 has 13 amino acids. The V end was cut by 7 bases, the J end by 1 base, with 9 bases between. The CDR3 loop reads CASNSGGTDTQYF. As DNA, the CDR3 is TGTGCCAGCAACTCGGGGGGCACAGATACGCAGTATTTT.

The chain is built from TRBV20-1 and TRBJ1-2; TRBD1 is a possible D gene (6 bases). Trimming took off 3 bases at V and 0 bases at J, with 17 bases between the two ends. Germline CDR1 and CDR2: DFQATT and SNEGSKA (reference sequence). This CDR3 contains 16 residues. CDR3 sequence: CSASPHRQAANYGYTF. Here the CDR3 DNA reads TGCAGTGCTAGTCCACATAGACAGGCAGCTAACTATGGCTACACCTTC.

The sample holds many counts of this clonotype. V and J are TRBV6-1 and TRBJ1-2; 7 bases line up with TRBD1. Germline assignment: CDR1 MNHNS and CDR2 SASEGT. The CDR3 extends over 14 amino acids. With V trimmed by 5 bases and J by 2 bases, 5 bases remained unmatched. CDR3 region: CASSIDRANYGYTF. The CDR3 bases are TGTGCCAGCAGTATTGACAGGGCCAACTATGGCTACACCTTC.

Many counts were recorded for this clonotype. The chain recombines TRBV7-6 with TRBJ1-5; D uncertain. With 1 base removed from V and 4 bases from J, the gap between germline ends came to 8 bases. CDR1 is SGHVS, CDR2 FNYEAQ, per germline. This CDR3 is 14 amino acids long. For the CDR3, the DNA is TGTGCCAGCAGCTTAGGTGGCGAAAATCAGCCCCAGCATTTT. This sequence encodes CASSLGGENQPQHF.

This clonotype was observed at least ten times. The chain employs TRBV7-6 and TRBJ1-6, with TRBD1 matching 11 bases. The V gene's germline CDR1 is SGHVS and CDR2 FNYEAQ. This CDR3 spans 15 amino acids. The V gene end was trimmed by 7 bases and the J gene end by 6 bases; junction bases not matched to a gene: 5. Here the CDR3 reads CASTVGQGGNSPLHF. DNA of the CDR3: TGTGCCAGCACCGTGGGACAGGGGGGTAATTCACCCCTCCACTTT.

This clonotype was counted ten times or more. The genes are TRBV7-3 and TRBJ2-6, with D uncertain. Germline V CDR1 and CDR2: SGHTA, FQGTGA. V lost 4 bases to trimming and J lost 0 bases, with 4 bases between them. CDR3 size: 14 residues. CDR3 region: CASSSDSGANVLTF. CDR3 in DNA: TGTGCCAGCAGCTCAGACTCTGGGGCCAACGTCCTGACTTTC.

Notes on this clonotype: A read error is possible here, since a much larger clone lies one base away. This chain connects TRBV7-9 to TRBJ1-1, with D maybe TRBD1 (5 bases). The CDR3 is made up of 13 amino acids. Germline CDR1 is SEHNR and CDR2 is FQNEAQ (reference sequence). The CDR3 coding sequence is TGTGTCAGCAGCCCGATGGGGGACACTGAAGCTTTCTTT. Translated: CVSSPMGDTEAFF. Full variable domain (missing parts from reference TRBV7-9 and TRBJ1-1): DTGVSQNPRHKITKRGQNVTFRCDPISEHNRLYWYRQTLGQGPEFLTYFQNEAQLEKSRLLSDRFSAERPKGSFSTLEIQRTEQGDSAMYLCVSSPMGDTEAFFGQGTRLTVV.

Ten or more counts support this clonotype. CDR3 region: CSVGGGRGTEAFF. The CDR3, as DNA: TGCAGCGTTGGGGGAGGGAGGGGCACTGAAGCTTTCTTT. The V gene is TRBV29-1, the J gene TRBJ1-1; D might be TRBD1 (5 bases). The CDR3 extends over 13 amino acids. CDR1 SQVTM and CDR2 ANQGSEA come from the germline V gene. The germline V and J ends were trimmed by 4 bases and 4 bases, with 13 bases remaining between them.